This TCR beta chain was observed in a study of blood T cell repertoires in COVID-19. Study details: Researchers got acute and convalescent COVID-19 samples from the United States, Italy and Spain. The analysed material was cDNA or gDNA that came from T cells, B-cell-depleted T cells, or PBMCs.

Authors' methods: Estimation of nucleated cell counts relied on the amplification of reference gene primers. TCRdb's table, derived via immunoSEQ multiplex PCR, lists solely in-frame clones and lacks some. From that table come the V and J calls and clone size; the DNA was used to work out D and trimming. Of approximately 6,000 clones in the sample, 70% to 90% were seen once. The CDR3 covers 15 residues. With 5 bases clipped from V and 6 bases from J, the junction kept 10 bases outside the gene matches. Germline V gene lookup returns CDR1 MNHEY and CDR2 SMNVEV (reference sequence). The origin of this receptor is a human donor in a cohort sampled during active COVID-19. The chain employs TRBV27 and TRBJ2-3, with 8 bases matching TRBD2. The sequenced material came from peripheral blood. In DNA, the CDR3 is TGTGCCAGCAGTATAACTAGCGGTACGGGGGATACGCAGTATTTT. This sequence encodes CASSITSGTGDTQYF.